This T cell receptor (beta chain) was documented in a study of T-cell memory formation after mild COVID-19. Germline CDR1 is SGHTA and CDR2 is FQGNSA. Unmatched junction bases numbered 5, after V lost 5 bases and J lost 6 bases. The length of the CDR3 is 15 residues. TCRdb used MiXCR to reprocess the 5' RACE reads, holding one entry per CDR3 protein. This sample has hundreds of thousands of distinct CDR3 sequences; 17% occur once, and the top ten carry just over 8%. The sample consisted of PBMCs or a T cell subset sorted from them (not recorded which). V is TRBV7-2 and J is TRBJ1-5; 12 bases map to TRBD1. The TCR was taken from an adult woman who had mild COVID-19 (a few samples of this study predate the infection). Cell type and time point are not known. The CDR3 reads CASSAGTGGVQPQHF. CDR3 sequence (DNA): TGTGCCAGCAGCGCCGGGACAGGGGGCGTTCAGCCCCAGCATTTT.